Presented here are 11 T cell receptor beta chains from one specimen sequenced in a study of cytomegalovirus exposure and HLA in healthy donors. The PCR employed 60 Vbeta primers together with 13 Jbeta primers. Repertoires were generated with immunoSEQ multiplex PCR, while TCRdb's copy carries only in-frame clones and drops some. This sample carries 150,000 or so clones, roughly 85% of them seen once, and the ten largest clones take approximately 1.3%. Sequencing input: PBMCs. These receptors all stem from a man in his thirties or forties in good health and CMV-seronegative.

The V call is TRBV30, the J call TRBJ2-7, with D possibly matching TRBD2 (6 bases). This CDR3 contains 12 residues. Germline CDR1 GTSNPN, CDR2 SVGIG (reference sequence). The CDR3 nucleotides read TGTGCGGGGGGATACAGCTCCTACGAGCAGTACTTC. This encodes CAGGYSSYEQYF. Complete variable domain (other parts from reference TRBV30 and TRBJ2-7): SQTIHQWPATLVQPVGSPLSLECTVEGTSNPNLYWYRQAAGRGLQLLFYSVGIGQISSEVPQNLSASRPQDRQFILSSKKLLLSDSGFYLCAGGYSSYEQYFGPGTRLTVT.

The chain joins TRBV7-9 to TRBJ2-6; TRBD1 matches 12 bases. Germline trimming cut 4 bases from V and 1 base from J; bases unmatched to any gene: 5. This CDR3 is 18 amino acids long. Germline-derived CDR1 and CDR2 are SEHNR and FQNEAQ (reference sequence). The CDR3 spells CASSSRDRGLSGANVLTF. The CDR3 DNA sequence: TGTGCCAGCAGCTCCCGGGACAGGGGGCTTTCTGGGGCCAACGTCCTGACTTTC.

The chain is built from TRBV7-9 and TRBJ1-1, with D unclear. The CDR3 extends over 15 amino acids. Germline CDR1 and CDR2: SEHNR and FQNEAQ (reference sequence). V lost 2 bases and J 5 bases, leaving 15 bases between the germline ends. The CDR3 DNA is TGTGCCAGCAGCTTAATCGAGGGTTTCGTGACTGAAGCTTTCTTT. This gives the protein CASSLIEGFVTEAFF.

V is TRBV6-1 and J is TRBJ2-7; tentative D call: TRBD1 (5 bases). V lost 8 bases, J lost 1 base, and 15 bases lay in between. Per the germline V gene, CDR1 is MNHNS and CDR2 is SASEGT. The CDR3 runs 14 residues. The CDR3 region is CASRLTVRSYEQYF. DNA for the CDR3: TGTGCCAGCCGGTTGACAGTCCGATCCTACGAGCAGTACTTC.

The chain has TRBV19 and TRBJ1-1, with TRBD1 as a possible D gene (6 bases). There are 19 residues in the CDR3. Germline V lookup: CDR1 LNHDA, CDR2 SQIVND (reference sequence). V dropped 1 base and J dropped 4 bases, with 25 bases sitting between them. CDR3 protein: CASSIVPGGTRSRGTEAFF. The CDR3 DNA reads TGTGCCAGTAGTATAGTTCCGGGGGGCACTCGGTCGAGGGGCACTGAAGCTTTCTTT.

CDR3: CASTAGSATGELFF. CDR3 sequence (DNA): TGTGCCAGTACGGCCGGGAGTGCCACCGGGGAGCTGTTTTTT. The V call is TRBV6-1, the J call TRBJ2-2, with D maybe TRBD2 (6 bases). Germline loops: CDR1 MNHNS, CDR2 SASEGT. The CDR3 consists of 14 residues. Trimming shortened V by 9 bases and J by 4 bases, and 15 bases separated the two germline ends.

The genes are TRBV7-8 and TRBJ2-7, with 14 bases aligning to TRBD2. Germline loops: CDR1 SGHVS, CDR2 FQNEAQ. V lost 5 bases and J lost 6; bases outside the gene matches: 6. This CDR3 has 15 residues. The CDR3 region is CASSPEGLAGAEQYF. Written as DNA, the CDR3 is TGTGCCAGCAGCCCAGAGGGACTAGCGGGAGCCGAGCAGTACTTC.

The CDR3 protein is CASSEGSSGSTGELFF. The CDR3 region has the DNA TGCGCCAGCAGTGAGGGTTCTAGCGGGAGCACCGGGGAGCTGTTTTTT. The V and J genes are TRBV10-2 and TRBJ2-2; 10 bases are shared with TRBD2. Germline assignment: CDR1 WSHSY and CDR2 SAAADI. V shed 2 bases and J 4 bases; nucleotides not matched to a gene: 4. The length of the CDR3 is 16 residues.

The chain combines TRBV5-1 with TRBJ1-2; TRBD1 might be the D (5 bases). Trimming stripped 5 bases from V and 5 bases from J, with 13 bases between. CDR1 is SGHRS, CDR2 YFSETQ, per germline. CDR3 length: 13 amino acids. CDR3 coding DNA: TGCGCCAGCAGACAGGAAACCCCGTATGGCTACACCTTC. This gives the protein CASRQETPYGYTF.

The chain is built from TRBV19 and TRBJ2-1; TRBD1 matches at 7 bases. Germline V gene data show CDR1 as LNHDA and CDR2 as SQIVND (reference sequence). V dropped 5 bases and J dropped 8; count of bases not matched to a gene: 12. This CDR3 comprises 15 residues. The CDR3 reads CASSSTGQQGYEQFF. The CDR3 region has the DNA TGTGCCAGTAGTTCGACAGGGCAACAGGGGTATGAGCAGTTCTTC.

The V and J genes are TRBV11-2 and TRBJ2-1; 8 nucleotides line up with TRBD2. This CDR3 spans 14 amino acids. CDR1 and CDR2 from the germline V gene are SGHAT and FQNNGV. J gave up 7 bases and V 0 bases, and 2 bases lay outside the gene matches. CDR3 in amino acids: CASSLEPSGNEQFF. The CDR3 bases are TGTGCCAGCAGCTTAGAGCCTAGCGGGAATGAGCAGTTCTTC.